This T cell receptor (beta chain) was observed in a study of T cell responses to AZD1222 COVID-19 vaccine. Study-wide results and caveats: Unmutated variant regions reportedly attract nearly half of all spike-specific TCRs. Donors skewed white British and female; clonal diversity was possibly underestimated. Dominant CD4 TCR responses targeted spike regions 160-218 and 743-854.

In its sample, this clone was seen a few times. Its antigen is currently unknown. Profiled with immunoSEQ multiplex PCR; TCRdb holds only in-frame clones, not every one. This table has about 160,000 clones, over 75% appearing once. Sequences were derived from peripheral blood, sampled 28 days after the second AZD1222 dose. This sequence originates from an adult who received the AZD1222 COVID-19 vaccine.

CDR3 sequence (DNA): TGTGCCAGCAGCAATGGACAGTTACCCAATTCACCCCTCCACTTT. Amino acid sequence: CASSNGQLPNSPLHF. V and J are TRBV11-2 and TRBJ1-6; D is perhaps TRBD1 (6 bases). V was shortened by 5 bases and J by 7 bases, with 15 bases between the two germline ends. This CDR3 is built from 15 residues. Germline CDR1 reads SGHAT; CDR2 reads FQNNGV.